Listed below are T cell receptor beta chains from one sample, sequenced in a study of cytomegalovirus exposure and HLA in healthy donors. Generated by immunoSEQ multiplex PCR, the TCRdb table keeps only in-frame clones and is missing some. The repertoire holds under 200,000 clones, with roughly 80% as singletons. What was sequenced was PBMCs. The receptors here all came from a woman in her forties in good health and CMV-seronegative. The CDR3 runs from the conserved cysteine through the conserved F or W. The order of the fields is V gene, clone size, J gene, D gene, CDR3 protein, CDR3 DNA. A D gene is named only where the DNA matches it firmly. Expanded clones get a size class; other rows say once, few or many, or leave the size out.

V gene: TRBV7-9
clone size: .
J gene: TRBJ2-2
D gene: .
CDR3 protein: CASSPGESGTGELFF
CDR3 DNA: TGTGCCAGCAGCCCCGGGGAATCGGGCACCGGGGAGCTGTTTTTT

V gene: TRBV5-1
clone size: .
J gene: TRBJ1-4
D gene: .
CDR3 protein: CASSNRQELNEKLFF
CDR3 DNA: TGCGCCAGCAGCAACCGACAGGAGCTTAATGAAAAACTGTTTTTT

V gene: TRBV7-2
clone size: .
J gene: TRBJ1-1
D gene: .
CDR3 protein: CASSLGQSTEAFF
CDR3 DNA: TGTGCCAGCAGCTTAGGACAGAGCACTGAAGCTTTCTTT

V gene: TRBV6-1
clone size: .
J gene: TRBJ2-2
D gene: .
CDR3 protein: CASSEGLAGELFF
CDR3 DNA: TGTGCCAGCAGTGAAGGACTAGCCGGGGAGCTGTTTTTT

V gene: TRBV29-1
clone size: .
J gene: TRBJ1-1
D gene: TRBD1
CDR3 protein: CSVGQGQNTEAFF
CDR3 DNA: TGCAGCGTTGGACAGGGCCAGAACACTGAAGCTTTCTTT

V gene: TRBV5-4
clone size: .
J gene: TRBJ1-6
D gene: TRBD1
CDR3 protein: CASSLGQGYNSPLHF
CDR3 DNA: TGTGCCAGCAGCTTGGGACAGGGTTATAATTCACCCCTCCACTTT

V gene: TRBV7-2
clone size: .
J gene: TRBJ2-5
D gene: TRBD2
CDR3 protein: CASSLQRGGETQYF
CDR3 DNA: TGTGCCAGCAGCTTACAGCGGGGAGGCGAGACCCAGTACTTC

V gene: TRBV29-1
clone size: few
J gene: TRBJ2-5
D gene: .
CDR3 protein: CSAPMPGGETQYF
CDR3 DNA: TGCAGCGCTCCAATGCCTGGCGGGGAGACCCAGTACTTC

V gene: TRBV5-4
clone size: .
J gene: TRBJ2-3
D gene: .
CDR3 protein: CASSLVEDTQYF
CDR3 DNA: TGTGCCAGCAGCTTAGTCGAGGATACGCAGTATTTT

V gene: TRBV5-5
clone size: few
J gene: TRBJ2-5
D gene: TRBD2
CDR3 protein: CASSLGGTRQETQYF
CDR3 DNA: TGTGCCAGCAGCTTAGGTGGGACTAGACAAGAGACCCAGTACTTC

V gene: TRBV10-3
clone size: .
J gene: TRBJ2-5
D gene: .
CDR3 protein: CATGQQETQYF
CDR3 DNA: TGTGCCACCGGACAACAAGAGACCCAGTACTTC

V gene: TRBV6-5
clone size: few
J gene: TRBJ1-6
D gene: .
CDR3 protein: CASSYRTRERSPLHF
CDR3 DNA: TGTGCCAGCAGTTACCGCACGAGGGAACGGTCACCCCTCCACTTT

V gene: TRBV18
clone size: once
J gene: TRBJ1-1
D gene: TRBD1
CDR3 protein: CASSTNGPGQGATEAFF
CDR3 DNA: TGTGCCAGCTCAACAAATGGACCGGGACAGGGGGCTACTGAAGCTTTCTTT

V gene: TRBV2
clone size: .
J gene: TRBJ1-2
D gene: TRBD1
CDR3 protein: CASTSEQGAYGYTF
CDR3 DNA: TGTGCCAGCACGAGCGAACAGGGGGCGTATGGCTACACCTTC

V gene: TRBV5-8
clone size: .
J gene: TRBJ2-7
D gene: .
CDR3 protein: CASSLQAGPLEQYF
CDR3 DNA: TGTGCCAGCAGCTTGCAGGCCGGCCCCCTCGAGCAGTACTTC

V gene: TRBV6-5
clone size: .
J gene: TRBJ1-2
D gene: TRBD1
CDR3 protein: CASGKQGAGYGYTF
CDR3 DNA: TGTGCCAGCGGTAAACAGGGGGCGGGCTATGGCTACACCTTC

V gene: TRBV14
clone size: .
J gene: TRBJ2-5
D gene: .
CDR3 protein: CASSQVAGRETQYF
CDR3 DNA: TGTGCCAGCAGCCAAGTGGCGGGCAGAGAGACCCAGTACTTC

V gene: TRBV27
clone size: once
J gene: TRBJ1-2
D gene: TRBD1
CDR3 protein: CASSLGQGSGGYGYTF
CDR3 DNA: TGTGCCAGCAGTCTCGGACAGGGGTCGGGAGGCTATGGCTACACCTTC

V gene: TRBV10-1
clone size: .
J gene: TRBJ1-2
D gene: .
CDR3 protein: CASSGGGGYTF
CDR3 DNA: TGCGCCAGCAGTGGGGGAGGAGGCTACACCTTC

V gene: TRBV10-3
clone size: .
J gene: TRBJ1-4
D gene: .
CDR3 protein: CAIRTGGTNEKLFF
CDR3 DNA: TGTGCCATCAGGACAGGCGGCACTAATGAAAAACTGTTTTTT

V gene: TRBV28
clone size: .
J gene: TRBJ1-2
D gene: TRBD1
CDR3 protein: CASRITGGANYGYTF
CDR3 DNA: TGTGCCAGCAGAATAACAGGGGGCGCTAACTATGGCTACACCTTC

V gene: TRBV4-1
clone size: .
J gene: TRBJ2-1
D gene: .
CDR3 protein: CASSQVGSGSSYNEQFF
CDR3 DNA: TGCGCCAGCAGCCAAGTGGGTAGCGGAAGCTCCTACAATGAGCAGTTCTTC

V gene: TRBV5-4
clone size: .
J gene: TRBJ1-6
D gene: .
CDR3 protein: CASSLDGDSPLHF
CDR3 DNA: TGTGCCAGCAGCTTGGACGGGGATTCACCCCTCCACTTT

V gene: TRBV5-1
clone size: once
J gene: TRBJ2-7
D gene: .
CDR3 protein: CASSQDSYEQYF
CDR3 DNA: TGCGCCAGCAGCCAGGACAGCTACGAGCAGTACTTC

V gene: TRBV2
clone size: .
J gene: TRBJ2-5
D gene: TRBD2
CDR3 protein: CASSGTSGGEETQYF
CDR3 DNA: TGTGCCAGCAGCGGGACTAGCGGGGGGGAAGAGACCCAGTACTTC

V gene: TRBV5-6
clone size: .
J gene: TRBJ2-3
D gene: TRBD2
CDR3 protein: CASSWGGLSTDTQYF
CDR3 DNA: TGTGCCAGCAGCTGGGGGGGTTTGAGCACAGATACGCAGTATTTT

V gene: TRBV5-5
clone size: .
J gene: TRBJ1-3
D gene: .
CDR3 protein: CASSLSIALGASGNTIYF
CDR3 DNA: TGTGCCAGCAGCTTATCAATCGCATTAGGGGCCTCTGGAAACACCATATATTTT

V gene: TRBV11-1
clone size: .
J gene: TRBJ1-4
D gene: TRBD1
CDR3 protein: CASSFNRGSNEKLFF
CDR3 DNA: TGTGCCAGCAGCTTCAACAGGGGGAGTAATGAAAAACTGTTTTTT

V gene: TRBV7-8
clone size: .
J gene: TRBJ1-1
D gene: .
CDR3 protein: CASREPGGTNTEAFF
CDR3 DNA: TGTGCCAGCAGAGAACCGGGGGGGACGAACACTGAAGCTTTCTTT

V gene: TRBV5-1
clone size: .
J gene: TRBJ2-7
D gene: TRBD2
CDR3 protein: CASSPQRGSSYEQYF
CDR3 DNA: TGCGCCAGCAGCCCTCAGCGGGGGAGCTCCTACGAGCAGTACTTC

V gene: TRBV4-2
clone size: few
J gene: TRBJ2-7
D gene: TRBD1
CDR3 protein: CASSQDLGQGYEQYF
CDR3 DNA: TGTGCCAGCAGCCAAGATCTGGGACAGGGGTACGAGCAGTACTTC

V gene: TRBV13
clone size: .
J gene: TRBJ2-7
D gene: .
CDR3 protein: CASSLGLGTSYEQYF
CDR3 DNA: TGTGCCAGCAGCTTAGGACTGGGCACTTCCTACGAGCAGTACTTC

V gene: TRBV9
clone size: .
J gene: TRBJ1-1
D gene: .
CDR3 protein: CASSVRGGMNTEAFF
CDR3 DNA: TGTGCCAGCAGCGTGAGGGGAGGGATGAACACTGAAGCTTTCTTT

V gene: TRBV15
clone size: .
J gene: TRBJ2-2
D gene: .
CDR3 protein: CATSRDLGVPGELFF
CDR3 DNA: TGTGCCACCAGCAGAGATCTCGGGGTTCCCGGGGAGCTGTTTTTT

V gene: TRBV7-9
clone size: .
J gene: TRBJ2-1
D gene: TRBD2
CDR3 protein: CASNQGTSGGNEQFF
CDR3 DNA: TGTGCCAGCAACCAAGGGACTAGCGGGGGGAATGAGCAGTTCTTC

V gene: TRBV7-2
clone size: .
J gene: TRBJ1-6
D gene: TRBD1
CDR3 protein: CASSGTLTGVSPLHF
CDR3 DNA: TGTGCCAGCAGCGGAACCTTGACAGGGGTATCACCCCTCCACTTT

V gene: TRBV5-8
clone size: few
J gene: TRBJ1-5
D gene: TRBD1
CDR3 protein: CASSLGWGTGGTDQPQHF
CDR3 DNA: TGTGCCAGCAGCTTGGGTTGGGGGACAGGGGGTACGGATCAGCCCCAGCATTTT

V gene: TRBV7-7
clone size: .
J gene: TRBJ1-5
D gene: .
CDR3 protein: CASSLGAGQPQHF
CDR3 DNA: TGTGCCAGCAGCTTAGGGGCTGGCCAGCCCCAGCATTTT

V gene: TRBV6-1
clone size: .
J gene: TRBJ1-1
D gene: .
CDR3 protein: CASSEGEASTEAFF
CDR3 DNA: TGTGCCAGCAGTGAAGGGGAGGCCAGCACTGAAGCTTTCTTT

V gene: TRBV19
clone size: once
J gene: TRBJ1-5
D gene: .
CDR3 protein: CASSQDRGGNQPQHF
CDR3 DNA: TGTGCCAGTAGTCAGGACAGAGGTGGCAATCAGCCCCAGCATTTT

V gene: TRBV5-8
clone size: .
J gene: TRBJ1-2
D gene: TRBD1
CDR3 protein: CASSPGQNYGYTF
CDR3 DNA: TGTGCCAGCAGCCCGGGACAGAACTATGGCTACACCTTC